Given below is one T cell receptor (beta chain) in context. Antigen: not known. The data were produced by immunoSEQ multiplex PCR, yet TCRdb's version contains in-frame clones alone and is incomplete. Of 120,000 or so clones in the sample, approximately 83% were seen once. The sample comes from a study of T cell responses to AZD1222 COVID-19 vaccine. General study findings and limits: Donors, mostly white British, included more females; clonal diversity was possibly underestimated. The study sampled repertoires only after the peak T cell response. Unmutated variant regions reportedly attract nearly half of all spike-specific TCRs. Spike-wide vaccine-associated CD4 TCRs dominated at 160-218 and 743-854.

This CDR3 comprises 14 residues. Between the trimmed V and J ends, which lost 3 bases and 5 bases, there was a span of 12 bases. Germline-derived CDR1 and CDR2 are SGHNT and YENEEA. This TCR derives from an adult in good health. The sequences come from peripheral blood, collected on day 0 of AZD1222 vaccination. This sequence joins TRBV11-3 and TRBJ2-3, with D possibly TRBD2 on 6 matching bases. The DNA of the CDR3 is TGTGCCAGCAGCTTTGGGGGGTCCCTAGATACGCAGTATTTT. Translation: CASSFGGSLDTQYF.